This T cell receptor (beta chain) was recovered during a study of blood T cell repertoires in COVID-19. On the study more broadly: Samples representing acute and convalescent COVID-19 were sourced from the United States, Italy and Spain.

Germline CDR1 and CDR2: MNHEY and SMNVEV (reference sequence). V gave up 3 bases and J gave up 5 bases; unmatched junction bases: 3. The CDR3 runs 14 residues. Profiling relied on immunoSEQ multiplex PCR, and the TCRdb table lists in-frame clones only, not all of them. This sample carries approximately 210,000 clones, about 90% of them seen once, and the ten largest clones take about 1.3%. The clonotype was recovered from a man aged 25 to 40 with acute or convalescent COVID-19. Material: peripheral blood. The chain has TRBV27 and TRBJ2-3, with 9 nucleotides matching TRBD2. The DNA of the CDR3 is TGTGCCAGCAGTTTCGCGGGGGGGGGAGATACGCAGTATTTT. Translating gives CASSFAGGGDTQYF.